The 18 T cell receptor beta chains presented below share a single source sample, sequenced in a study of T cells in Graves' hyperthyroidism and ophthalmopathy (dated by TCRdb to the late 2010s). The protocol used for the library was multiplex PCR. Sequencing was carried out with an Illumina HiSeq 2000. Amplification of TCR beta CDR3 regions was carried out from RNA transcripts. The first round of RT-PCR for the TCR CDR3 was performed with the HTBI primer set and the Qiagen OneStep RT-PCR kit. TCRdb passed the public sequencing reads through fastp at Q25 and MiXCR, retaining productive beta sequences. Rows are unified per CDR3 protein, each entry keeping the most common DNA and genes. This sample lists roughly 800,000 distinct CDR3 sequences; 38% were detected once. Together, the top ten hold 7.5% to 9.5% of the sample. Material for sequencing was blood. These receptor sequences come from a man aged 18 to 29 with Graves' hyperthyroidism.

This clonotype was detected ten times or more. This chain connects TRBV19 to TRBJ1-2; 11 bases match TRBD1. The CDR3 contains 14 residues. Germline CDR1 reads LNHDA; CDR2 reads SQIVND (reference sequence). With 5 bases clipped from V and 3 bases from J, the junction kept 2 bases outside the gene matches. CDR3 in DNA: TGTGCCAGTAGTGCGGACAGGGGGCACTATGGCTACACCTTC. Residues: CASSADRGHYGYTF.

The genes are TRBV12-3 or TRBV12-4 and TRBJ1-5, with D maybe TRBD1 (6 bases). The CDR3 is made up of 15 amino acids. Trimming left V 6 bases short and J 2 bases short, with 14 bases between. This chain's CDR3 is CASSPQGRGNQPQHF. The CDR3 bases are TGTGCCAGCAGCCCACAGGGTAGGGGCAATCAGCCCCAGCATTTT.

This chain links TRBV6-5 with TRBJ1-2; TRBD1 matches at 7 bases. The J segment lost 4 bases and the V segment lost 5 bases, leaving 4 bases of the junction unmatched. The CDR3 has 13 amino acids. The germline gives CDR1 MNHEY, CDR2 SVGAGI. The chain's CDR3 is CASSGRTGYGYTF. The DNA for the CDR3 is TGTGCCAGCAGTGGGAGGACAGGCTATGGCTACACCTTC.

Worth noting for this clonotype: A read error may be the cause here, since a much bigger clone is one base away. The chain employs TRBV19 and TRBJ1-5, with D maybe TRBD1 (6 bases). Germline CDR1 reads LNHDA; CDR2 reads SQIVND (reference sequence). This CDR3 comprises 13 residues. CDR3 sequence reads: CTSEITTGQPQHF. In DNA form, the CDR3 reads TGTACCAGCGAAATCACCACAGGGCAGCCCCAGCATTTT.

The CDR3 protein is CASSPDLGRKYNQPQHF. The CDR3 DNA reads as TGTGCCAGCAGCCCCGACCTAGGACGGAAATACAATCAGCCCCAGCATTTT. The rearrangement joins TRBV6-7 to TRBJ1-5; D ambiguous. TRBV6-7 has ORF status, its function being uncertain. Trimming removed 6 bases from V and 3 bases from J, with 21 bases in between. This CDR3 has 17 amino acids.

The chain is built from TRBV29-1 and TRBJ1-1; no firm D call. Germline CDR1 reads SQVTM; CDR2 reads ANQGSEA. The CDR3 runs 12 residues. Trimming removed 8 bases from V and 2 bases from J, with 12 bases in between. The CDR3, as DNA: TGCAGCTCACCCCACCCAAACACTGAAGCTTTCTTT. Translated: CSSPHPNTEAFF.

The chain links TRBV19 to TRBJ1-2; no firm D call. The V gene's germline CDR1 is LNHDA and CDR2 SQIVND (reference sequence). The CDR3 has 13 amino acids. V was shortened by 9 bases and J by 6 bases, with 17 bases between the two germline ends. The CDR3 bases are TGTGCCAGCAGCCCCTCCTCTGAACATGGCTACACCTTC. Translating it yields CASSPSSEHGYTF. The full variable domain, its missing parts supplied by reference TRBV19 and TRBJ1-2, is DGGITQSPKYLFRKEGQNVTLSCEQNLNHDAMYWYRQDPGQGLRLIYYSQIVNDFQKGDIAEGYSVSREKKESFPLTVTSAQKNPTAFYLCASSPSSEHGYTFGSGTRLTVV.

This clonotype came up many times. CDR3 amino acids: CASSGRQDQYQETQYF. For the CDR3, the DNA is TGTGCCAGCAGCGGAAGACAGGACCAGTACCAAGAGACCCAGTACTTC. The J gene is TRBJ2-5, the V gene TRBV9, with TRBD1 as a possible D gene (6 bases). Deletions cut 3 bases from V and 0 bases from J, with 15 bases between. This CDR3 comprises 16 residues. Germline CDR1 and CDR2: SGDLS and YYNGEE.

V is TRBV6-6 and J is TRBJ2-7, with D perhaps matching TRBD1 or TRBD2 (5 bases each). In germline, CDR1 is MNHNY, CDR2 SVGAGI (reference sequence). Trimming removed 4 bases from V and 3 bases from J, with 16 bases in between. The CDR3 has 15 residues. The CDR3 bases are TGTGCCAGCAGTTTGGGACCTGCCCCTAGCTACGAGCAGTACTTC. This translates into CASSLGPAPSYEQYF.

The DNA for the CDR3 is TGCAGTGCTAATTGGCTAGCAGTGGGCGAGCAGTACTTC. Encoded protein: CSANWLAVGEQYF. The J gene is TRBJ2-7, the V gene TRBV20-1, with D possibly matching TRBD2 (5 bases). Germline V lookup: CDR1 DFQATT, CDR2 SNEGSKA (reference sequence). The length of the CDR3 is 13 residues. Trimming left V 4 bases short and J 6 bases short, with 16 bases between.

The sample holds many counts of this clonotype. CDR3 residues: CAIRAGSNQPQHF. For the CDR3, the DNA is TGTGCCATCAGGGCAGGTAGCAATCAGCCCCAGCATTTT. The V gene is TRBV10-3, the J gene TRBJ1-5; D remains unclear. The CDR3 consists of 13 residues. V shed 6 bases and J shed 0 bases, with 6 bases lying between them. CDR1 and CDR2 (germline): ENHRY, SYGVKD.

The V call is TRBV5-6, the J call TRBJ1-1, with D tentatively TRBD1 (6 bases). The germline gives CDR1 SGHDT, CDR2 YYEEEE. Trimming took 4 bases from V and 5 from J, leaving 12 bases between them. This CDR3 contains 13 residues. CDR3 loop: CASSMSGVTEAFF. The CDR3 DNA reads TGTGCCAGCAGCATGTCAGGGGTAACTGAAGCTTTCTTT.

The gene calls are TRBV7-8 and TRBJ2-7; tentatively, D is TRBD1 or TRBD2 (5 bases each). CDR1 is SGHVS, CDR2 FQNEAQ, per germline. The CDR3 has 15 residues. Trimming stripped 1 base from V and 3 bases from J, with 13 bases between. This CDR3 reads CASSLGGSGSYEQYF. In DNA, the CDR3 is TGTGCCAGCAGCTTAGGAGGGTCAGGGAGCTACGAGCAGTACTTC.

J is TRBJ2-7 and V is TRBV19, with 7 nucleotides matching TRBD1. After removal of 6 bases from V and 0 bases from J, the junction contained 8 bases not matched to a gene. Per the germline V gene, CDR1 is LNHDA and CDR2 is SQIVND (reference sequence). This CDR3 has 15 residues. CDR3 nucleotide sequence: TGTGCCAGTAGCGCGACAGGGTTGAGCTCCTACGAGCAGTACTTC. It specifies CASSATGLSSYEQYF.

The table lists this clonotype with many counts. The chain employs TRBV2 and TRBJ1-5; the D is unclear. Deletions cut 5 bases from V and 1 base from J, with 15 bases between. The CDR3 is 16 residues long. Germline loops: CDR1 SNHLY, CDR2 FYNNEI. DNA for the CDR3: TGTGCCAGCAGTCCCGACATCGGCGGGAGCAATCAGCCCCAGCATTTT. Protein sequence: CASSPDIGGSNQPQHF.

At least ten counts were recorded for this clonotype. The chain employs TRBV15 and TRBJ2-6, with 7 bases aligning to TRBD1. This CDR3 contains 18 residues. The trim removed 4 bases at V and 0 bases at J, leaving 9 bases unmatched. Germline loops: CDR1 LNHNV, CDR2 YYDKDF (reference sequence). Written as DNA, the CDR3 is TGTGCCACCAGCAAGGCGACAGGGTCTAGCTCTGGGGCCAACGTCCTGACTTTC. This codes for CATSKATGSSSGANVLTF. Looking up the rest from reference TRBV15 and TRBJ2-6 gives the full variable domain: DAMVIQNPRYQVTQFGKPVTLSCSQTLNHNVMYWYQQKSSQAPKLLFHYYDKDFNNEADTPDNFQSRRPNTSFCFLDIRSPGLGDTAMYLCATSKATGSSSGANVLTFGAGSRLTVL.

Comments on this clonotype: Germline and junction disagree at one end, which may indicate a read error. The V call is TRBV4-1, the J call TRBJ1-5; weak D call: TRBD1 (5 bases). The CDR3 length is 16 residues. Per the germline V gene, CDR1 is MGHRA and CDR2 is YSYEKL. CDR3 DNA: TGCACCAGCAGCCAAGATGGGGGTTTTGGCAATCAGCCCCAGCATTTT. Translation: CTSSQDGGFGNQPQHF.

Many counts were recorded for this clonotype. The junction does not match germline at one end; this may be a read error. The chain combines TRBV7-7 with TRBJ2-5, with D possibly matching TRBD2 (5 bases). The germline V gene has CDR1 SSHAT and CDR2 FNYEAQ (reference sequence). This CDR3 comprises 14 residues. The CDR3: CASSLGFGVETQYF. As DNA, the CDR3 is TGTGCTAGCAGCCTCGGGTTCGGGGTTGAGACCCAGTACTTC.